This T cell receptor beta chain was documented in a study of cytomegalovirus exposure and HLA in healthy donors. PCR was performed using 60 Vbeta and 13 Jbeta primers. The repertoire was sequenced with immunoSEQ multiplex PCR; TCRdb's copy has only in-frame clones and lacks some. This listing includes 95,000 to 150,000 clones. Germline CDR1 reads GTSNPN; CDR2 reads SVGIG (reference sequence). This CDR3 spans 13 amino acids. Trimming at V came to 4 bases and at J to 8 bases, leaving 5 bases not matched to a gene. The V call is TRBV30, the J call TRBJ2-3; 11 nucleotides line up with TRBD1. The receptor comes from a man between 18 and 35 years old in good health and CMV-seronegative. The sequencing input was PBMCs. CDR3: CAWTGQGAVTQYF. The CDR3 DNA reads as TGTGCCTGGACCGGACAGGGGGCGGTTACGCAGTATTTT.